The rows below give T cell receptor beta chains drawn from one sample of a study of beta chain features in type 1 diabetes. Data came from immunoSEQ multiplex PCR; TCRdb stores just in-frame clones and leaves some out. Of 300,000 to 450,000 clones listed, 8.5% to 10% are singletons. The source material was central memory CD4+ T cells from blood. All receptors derive from a man in his thirties or forties with type 1 diabetes. The CDR3 runs from the conserved cysteine through the conserved F or W. A D gene is named only where the DNA matches it firmly. The listing skips clone size in some rows; elsewhere it reads once, few, many or a size class.

v_call	clone_size	d_call	j_call	cdr3_aa	cdr3_nt
TRBV21-1	NA	NA	TRBJ2-6	CASSKRPGFRSSGANVLTF	TGTGCCAGCAGCAAACGGCCGGGATTTAGAAGCTCTGGGGCCAACGTCCTGACTTTC
TRBV5-1	few	NA	TRBJ2-2	CASMPSGTARGELFF	TGCGCCAGCATGCCCAGCGGGACAGCTCGCGGGGAGCTGTTTTTT
TRBV5-5	NA	NA	TRBJ2-2	CASSFPILNTGELFF	TGTGCCAGCAGCTTCCCAATTCTCAACACCGGGGAGCTGTTTTTT
TRBV5-6	few	TRBD1	TRBJ1-3	CASSLTGTGNTIYF	TGTGCCAGCAGCCTGACAGGGACTGGAAACACCATATATTTT
TRBV7-2	few	NA	TRBJ2-1	CASSLAAPQRLRRVNEQFF	TGTGCCAGCAGCTTAGCGGCTCCCCAAAGACTCAGAAGGGTCAATGAGCAGTTCTTC
TRBV28	NA	TRBD1	TRBJ1-1	CASSPPGQSWVAFF	TGTGCCAGCAGCCCCCCGGGACAGTCTTGGGTAGCTTTCTTT
TRBV10-3	NA	NA	TRBJ2-5	CASSTTSQGETQYF	TGTGCCAGCAGCACCACCTCCCAGGGAGAGACCCAGTACTTC
TRBV7-2	many	NA	TRBJ2-3	CASSLYGDTQYF	TGTGCCAGCAGCTTATACGGTGATACGCAGTATTTT
TRBV5-6	NA	NA	TRBJ1-2	CASSLSPAGVNYGYTF	TGTGCCAGCAGTCTCAGTCCTGCGGGGGTTAACTATGGCTACACCTTC
TRBV4-2	NA	NA	TRBJ1-5	CASGEQAGSNQPQHF	TGTGCCAGCGGAGAACAGGCAGGAAGCAATCAGCCCCAGCATTTT